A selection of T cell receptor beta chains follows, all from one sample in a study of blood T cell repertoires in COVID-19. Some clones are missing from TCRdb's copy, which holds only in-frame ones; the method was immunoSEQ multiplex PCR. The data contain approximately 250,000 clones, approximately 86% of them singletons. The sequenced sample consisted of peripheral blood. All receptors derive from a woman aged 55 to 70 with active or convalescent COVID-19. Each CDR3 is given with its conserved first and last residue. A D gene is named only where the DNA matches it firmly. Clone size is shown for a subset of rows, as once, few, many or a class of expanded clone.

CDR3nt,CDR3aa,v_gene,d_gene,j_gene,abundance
TGCGCCAGCAGCGTTAGCGGGCCCTACGAGCAGTACTTC,CASSVSGPYEQYF,TRBV5-1,TRBD2,TRBJ2-7,NA
TGTGCCAGCAGCCGGGGCAGGTTAACTACAGAGACCCAGTACTTC,CASSRGRLTTETQYF,TRBV3-1/TRBV3-2,NA,TRBJ2-5,NA
TGTGCCAGCAGCCAGGCGGGGCGGGATATTACGCAGTATTTT,CASSQAGRDITQYF,TRBV3-1/TRBV3-2,NA,TRBJ2-3,few
TGTGCCAGCAGTGGCCCAGGCTCTGGAAACACCATATATTTT,CASSGPGSGNTIYF,TRBV3-1/TRBV3-2,NA,TRBJ1-3,NA
TGTGCCAGCAGGCCGGGACAGGGACCCGGGGCTACTTCACCCCTCCACTTT,CASRPGQGPGATSPLHF,TRBV27,TRBD1,TRBJ1-6,few
TGTGCCAGCAGCTTAGGGGCAGGGATACTTCAGTCACCCCTCCACTTT,CASSLGAGILQSPLHF,TRBV7-2,NA,TRBJ1-6,NA
TGTGCCAGCAGCATATACCTATACAATGAGCAGTTCTTC,CASSIYLYNEQFF,TRBV11-3,NA,TRBJ2-1,once
TGTGCCAGCAGCCCCCCGGAGCCGGTGAATGAGCAGTTCTTC,CASSPPEPVNEQFF,TRBV7-3,NA,TRBJ2-1,NA
TGCGCCAGCAGCTTGGTAGGGGACACTGAAGCTTTCTTT,CASSLVGDTEAFF,TRBV5-1,NA,TRBJ1-1,NA
TGTGCCAGTAGTCTGAGGTCTAATGAAAAACTGTTTTTT,CASSLRSNEKLFF,TRBV19,NA,TRBJ1-4,NA
TGTGCCTGGAGTCCCGGGACTAGCGGGAGGGGGGAGACCCAGTACTTC,CAWSPGTSGRGETQYF,TRBV30,TRBD2,TRBJ2-5,once
TGTGCCAGCAGTCCGGGACAGGGGATCTATGGCTACACCTTC,CASSPGQGIYGYTF,TRBV6-5,TRBD1,TRBJ1-2,NA
TGTGCCAGCAGGCGTACCGGGGAGCTGTTTTTT,CASRRTGELFF,TRBV6-5,NA,TRBJ2-2,once
TGCGCCAGCAGCTTGGCATTAGCGGGAGAATATGAGCAGTTCTTC,CASSLALAGEYEQFF,TRBV5-1,TRBD2,TRBJ2-1,NA
TGTGCCAGCAGCTACGGGACTAGCGGGACCCAAGAGACCCAGTACTTC,CASSYGTSGTQETQYF,TRBV2,TRBD2,TRBJ2-5,NA
TGTGCCAGCAGTTACGATAACAGGCTGAACACTGAAGCTTTCTTT,CASSYDNRLNTEAFF,TRBV6-5,NA,TRBJ1-1,NA
TGCGCCAGCAGCGGGGGGGATGAGCAGTTCTTC,CASSGGDEQFF,TRBV4-1,TRBD2,TRBJ2-1,NA
TGTGCCAGCAGCCCCCTAGCGGGAGGACACACAGATACGCAGTATTTT,CASSPLAGGHTDTQYF,TRBV11-3,TRBD2,TRBJ2-3,NA
TGCGCCAGCAGCCAGCGGGTCTTGAACACTGAAGCTTTCTTT,CASSQRVLNTEAFF,TRBV4-1,NA,TRBJ1-1,NA
TGTGCCAGCAGCTCTAACGGCAGGGACAGGGCGGGAGCTGGGGAGCAGTACTTC,CASSSNGRDRAGAGEQYF,TRBV7-2,TRBD1,TRBJ2-7,NA
TGTGCCAGCAGCCCGGGACAGGGAGGGTGGGAGCAGTTCTTC,CASSPGQGGWEQFF,TRBV6-4,TRBD1,TRBJ2-1,NA
TGTGCCAGCAGCTTAGATTTCAACCCGGGGTCTGGAAACACCATATATTTT,CASSLDFNPGSGNTIYF,TRBV7-2,NA,TRBJ1-3,NA
TGTGCCACCTCAAAAAGAGGGAACTATGGCTACACCTTC,CATSKRGNYGYTF,TRBV28,NA,TRBJ1-2,once
TGTGCCAGCAGCTTAAAGAGACAATTGAACACTGAAGCTTTCTTT,CASSLKRQLNTEAFF,TRBV7-8,NA,TRBJ1-1,NA
TGTGCCAGCAGAGAGGACAAAATCTACAATGAGCAGTTCTTC,CASREDKIYNEQFF,TRBV7-8,NA,TRBJ2-1,few
TGTGCCAGCAGTTTCGACAGGGTGAATGAGCAGTTCTTC,CASSFDRVNEQFF,TRBV6-2/TRBV6-3,TRBD1,TRBJ2-1,NA
TGTGCCAGCAGCTTAGTTGCAGGGGGCACCTACAATGAGCAGTTCTTC,CASSLVAGGTYNEQFF,TRBV7-2,TRBD1,TRBJ2-1,NA
TGTGCCAGCAGCTTGTCCGGGGATGAGCAGTTCTTC,CASSLSGDEQFF,TRBV7-9,NA,TRBJ2-1,NA
TGTGCCAGCAGCAAGAGGCGCGGAGAGCAGTTCTTC,CASSKRRGEQFF,TRBV7-2,NA,TRBJ2-1,NA
TGTGCCAGCAGCCCGGGACTGGCGACAGAGACCCAGTACTTC,CASSPGLATETQYF,TRBV11-3,NA,TRBJ2-5,NA
TGTGCCAGCAGTCCCCGACAGGGGGAAGGCTACACCTTC,CASSPRQGEGYTF,TRBV27,TRBD1,TRBJ1-2,NA
TGTGCCAGCAGCGACTACAGCACCGGGCAGCGTTTCTACGAGCAGTACTTC,CASSDYSTGQRFYEQYF,TRBV14,NA,TRBJ2-7,NA